This T cell receptor (beta chain) was recovered during a study of blood T cell repertoires in COVID-19. Across the study: Acute and convalescent COVID-19 specimens originated in the United States, Italy and Spain. PBMCs, B-cell-depleted T cells, or T cells were the source of the cDNA or gDNA that made up the material.

The protocol was immunoSEQ multiplex PCR, while the TCRdb copy is restricted to in-frame clones and leaves out a portion. The sample contains 61,000 or so clones, approximately 91% of which appear only once. The sequence was obtained from a woman aged 45-59 years with active or convalescent COVID-19. Sequenced sample: peripheral blood.

This CDR3 is CASSPQGGDIQYF. DNA of the CDR3: TGTGCCAGCAGCCCCCAGGGTGGGGACATTCAGTACTTC. The chain recombines TRBV2 with TRBJ2-4, with D perhaps matching TRBD1 (5 bases). The V end lost 6 bases, the J end lost 8 bases, and 14 bases lay between the germline ends. The CDR3 is made up of 13 amino acids. Germline CDR1 and CDR2: SNHLY and FYNNEI.